This T cell receptor (beta chain) stems from a study of CD8 T cells in Susac syndrome. Study-level background: At blood draw, Susac syndrome patients were therapy-naive, on corticosteroids, or on intravenous immunoglobulin alone.

Study-level findings and limits: The CD4+ T cell repertoire of patients with Susac syndrome showed no detectable clonal expansion.

Trimming stripped 2 bases from V and 5 bases from J, with 15 bases between. The CDR3 has 16 residues. The germline V gene encodes CDR1 MNHEY and CDR2 SVGEGT. Random hexamers were used to reverse transcribe roughly 0.5 to 1 ug of RNA. The authors amplified TCR beta CDR3 across 54 Vbeta and 13 Jbeta using immunoSEQ multiplex PCR. TCRdb independently ran MiXCR on the immunoSEQ multiplex PCR reads; one entry per CDR3 protein. The sample has over 150,000 distinct CDR3 sequences, 85% to 95% seen once. As regards this clonotype: The target antigen is unknown.

The sequenced sample was CD4+ T cells from PBMCs. The receptor was isolated from a human donor with Susac syndrome. The chain uses TRBV6-2 or TRBV6-3 and TRBJ2-2, with a tentative D call TRBD2 (5 bases). The DNA of the CDR3 is TGTGCCAGCAGTTACGGTCGTGGGAGAGGGACCGGGGAGCTGTTTTTT. Translated: CASSYGRGRGTGELFF.